Listed below are T cell receptor beta chains from one sample, sequenced in a study of control samples from healthy donors and cancer patients. Libraries were prepared by immunoSEQ multiplex PCR; TCRdb keeps only in-frame clonotypes and omits some of them. The table includes about 180,000 clones, nearly 90% detected once. The sequencing input was blood. The receptors here all came from a woman between 45 and 65 years old in good health. Both conserved end residues are part of each CDR3. D genes are given only for firm matches. Clone size is shown for a subset of rows, as once, few, many or a class of expanded clone.

J | size | D | V | DNA | CDR3
TRBJ2-3 | . | TRBD1 | TRBV20-1 | TGCAGTGCTAGTAGACAGGGGTTGGGAACAGATACGCAGTATTTT | CSASRQGLGTDTQYF
TRBJ1-1 | . | . | TRBV5-1 | TGCGCCAGCAGCTTCCAGGGGACTGAAGCTTTCTTT | CASSFQGTEAFF
TRBJ1-3 | . | . | TRBV28 | TGTGCCAGCAGTTCCCAGGCAGTAGCCATATATTTT | CASSSQAVAIYF
TRBJ2-1 | . | TRBD2 | TRBV4-3 | TGCGCCAGCAGCCAGATAACTAGCGGGAGAGGGAATGAGCAGTTCTTC | CASSQITSGRGNEQFF
TRBJ2-1 | . | . | TRBV7-7 | TGTGCTAGCGCCGAGGCCCAGTACAATGAGCAGTTCTTC | CASAEAQYNEQFF
TRBJ1-2 | . | . | TRBV5-4 | TGTGCCAGCAGCTTGGATCAGGGAAACTATGGCTACACCTTC | CASSLDQGNYGYTF
TRBJ1-4 | once | . | TRBV30 | TGTGCCTGGAGTGCCCCTAGACGACGGATAAATAATGAAAAACTGTTTTTT | CAWSAPRRRINNEKLFF
TRBJ1-1 | . | . | TRBV12-3/TRBV12-4 | TGTGCCAGCAGCAGACTGATGAACACTGAAGCTTTCTTT | CASSRLMNTEAFF
TRBJ1-5 | . | . | TRBV19 | TGTGCCAGTAGTATAAAAGGGTTACGGGCCCAGCCCCAGCATTTT | CASSIKGLRAQPQHF
TRBJ1-6 | . | . | TRBV7-9 | TGTGCCGGGGGGCAGGCCAACTCCTATAATTCACCCCTCCACTTT | CAGGQANSYNSPLHF
TRBJ2-5 | . | . | TRBV12-3/TRBV12-4 | TGTGCCAGCAGTTCCGTAAAAACTGGAACCCAGTACTTC | CASSSVKTGTQYF
TRBJ2-7 | . | . | TRBV1 | TGCACCAGCAGCCAAGGAGACAGAAACTACGAGCAGTACTTC | CTSSQGDRNYEQYF
TRBJ1-3 | once | . | TRBV29-1 | TGCAGCGTCATGACAGCCTCTGGAAACACCATATATTTT | CSVMTASGNTIYF
TRBJ2-3 | . | . | TRBV7-8 | TGTGCCAGCAGCTTGGGTCAGGGAAGGACAGATACGCAGTATTTT | CASSLGQGRTDTQYF
TRBJ1-1 | once | . | TRBV27 | TGTGCCAGCACCCCGTTCGGGGGAACTGAAGCTTTCTTT | CASTPFGGTEAFF
TRBJ2-7 | once | TRBD1 | TRBV6-1 | TGTGCCAGCAGGGACAGGGCCTACGAGCAGTACTTC | CASRDRAYEQYF
TRBJ1-5 | . | TRBD1 | TRBV24-1 | TGTGCCACCAGCAAGGAGGGGGGACAGGGGAAACAGCCCCAGCATTTT | CATSKEGGQGKQPQHF
TRBJ2-5 | once | TRBD2 | TRBV15 | TGTGCCACCAGCATATTAGCGGGGGGCCAAGAGACCCAGTACTTC | CATSILAGGQETQYF
TRBJ2-7 | . | TRBD1 | TRBV30 | TGTGCCTGGATCGACAGGGAAATCGACGAGCAGTACTTC | CAWIDREIDEQYF
TRBJ1-5 | . | TRBD1 | TRBV7-9 | TGTGCCAGCAGTTCAACCGGGACAGGGAATCAGCCCCAGCATTTT | CASSSTGTGNQPQHF